This is a list of T cell receptor beta chains from one sample in a study of vaccination and CD4 T cells after COVID-19. Each CDR3 protein is one row after TCRdb ran MiXCR on the PCR reads. The repertoire holds 25,000 to 30,000 distinct CDR3 sequences, around 50% seen once, with roughly 5.5% in the top ten. The sample here was CD4+ T cells from blood, taken about 7 months after SARS-CoV-2 vaccination. The receptors were gathered from a human donor who had recovered from COVID-19. The conserved cysteine and the conserved F or W are not part of the CDR3 here.

CDR3 protein: ASSVLASLNPGEQF; J gene: TRBJ2-1; V gene: TRBV7-2
CDR3 protein: ASSLDTLTYNSPLH; J gene: TRBJ1-6; V gene: TRBV28
CDR3 protein: ATSDTGIQETQY; J gene: TRBJ2-5; V gene: TRBV24-1
CDR3 protein: ASSRPLESGGQY; J gene: TRBJ2-7; V gene: TRBV2
CDR3 protein: ASSSAWNSNQPQH; J gene: TRBJ1-5; V gene: TRBV19
CDR3 protein: SAVNRGQHGYT; J gene: TRBJ1-2; V gene: TRBV20-1
CDR3 protein: ASTGDGRNYGYT; J gene: TRBJ1-2; V gene: TRBV12-3/TRBV12-4
CDR3 protein: SARGQGATNEKLF; J gene: TRBJ1-4; V gene: TRBV20-1
CDR3 protein: ASAEGQTNYGYT; J gene: TRBJ1-2; V gene: TRBV2
CDR3 protein: ATSVDNYGYT; J gene: TRBJ1-2; V gene: TRBV15
CDR3 protein: AIGTGTAEQY; J gene: TRBJ2-7; V gene: TRBV10-3
CDR3 protein: ASSYARGAGGKGSYNEQF; J gene: TRBJ2-1; V gene: TRBV6-5
CDR3 protein: ASSLTPGLVTYEQY; J gene: TRBJ2-7; V gene: TRBV7-2
CDR3 protein: ASSPARGNTGELF; J gene: TRBJ2-2; V gene: TRBV7-3
CDR3 protein: ASTTGQGGETQY; J gene: TRBJ2-5; V gene: TRBV7-6
CDR3 protein: ASSSPGQGETQY; J gene: TRBJ2-5; V gene: TRBV12-3/TRBV12-4
CDR3 protein: ASSLDPGADTQY; J gene: TRBJ2-3; V gene: TRBV11-2
CDR3 protein: SARVWSEQETQY; J gene: TRBJ2-5; V gene: TRBV20-1
CDR3 protein: ATSDSPPLTGTQY; J gene: TRBJ2-3; V gene: TRBV24-1
CDR3 protein: ASTRLAVNTGELF; J gene: TRBJ2-2; V gene: TRBV6-1
CDR3 protein: SVEGGRGFGATDTQY; J gene: TRBJ2-3; V gene: TRBV29-1
CDR3 protein: ASSDYSGTDTQY; J gene: TRBJ2-3; V gene: TRBV2
CDR3 protein: ASQRGSSYNEQF; J gene: TRBJ2-1; V gene: TRBV19
CDR3 protein: ASSDGQGSQPQH; J gene: TRBJ1-5; V gene: TRBV12-3/TRBV12-4
CDR3 protein: ASSQDIGVAYYGYT; J gene: TRBJ1-2; V gene: TRBV4-2
CDR3 protein: SASSLGQGNYGYT; J gene: TRBJ1-2; V gene: TRBV20-1
CDR3 protein: TSSLPQGVRDLSQPQH; J gene: TRBJ1-5; V gene: TRBV27
CDR3 protein: ASRPPGYVTQPQH; J gene: TRBJ1-5; V gene: TRBV2
CDR3 protein: AWSPSLVNAEAF; J gene: TRBJ1-1; V gene: TRBV30
CDR3 protein: ASSPTGGLRYT; J gene: TRBJ1-2; V gene: TRBV5-1
CDR3 protein: SAPHLVVRELSYEQY; J gene: TRBJ2-7; V gene: TRBV20-1
CDR3 protein: ASSATGGLETQY; J gene: TRBJ2-5; V gene: TRBV18
CDR3 protein: ASTGGRAGAGELF; J gene: TRBJ2-2; V gene: TRBV28
CDR3 protein: ASSLRDRVYEQY; J gene: TRBJ2-7; V gene: TRBV28
CDR3 protein: ASSLGSNYNEQF; J gene: TRBJ2-1; V gene: TRBV7-2
CDR3 protein: ASSAQQGLGYT; J gene: TRBJ1-2; V gene: TRBV6-1
CDR3 protein: ASSPAGGTGANVLT; J gene: TRBJ2-6; V gene: TRBV7-3
CDR3 protein: ASSLNQPQH; J gene: TRBJ1-5; V gene: TRBV28
CDR3 protein: ASSPWAGVRQETQY; J gene: TRBJ2-5; V gene: TRBV28
CDR3 protein: ASSEDRDGSGYT; J gene: TRBJ1-2; V gene: TRBV2
CDR3 protein: ASSIDLFPTSWGYEQY; J gene: TRBJ2-7; V gene: TRBV19
CDR3 protein: ASSSPGGSETQY; J gene: TRBJ2-5; V gene: TRBV5-4
CDR3 protein: SAFDRGAGSSYEQY; J gene: TRBJ2-7; V gene: TRBV20-1
CDR3 protein: ASGGTGGSTEQY; J gene: TRBJ2-7; V gene: TRBV19
CDR3 protein: ASSLNNHNEQF; J gene: TRBJ2-1; V gene: TRBV18
CDR3 protein: ASSRLPRDSGETVH; J gene: TRBJ2-7; V gene: TRBV7-9
CDR3 protein: ASSYPGTSAMGAYEQY; J gene: TRBJ2-7; V gene: TRBV7-2
CDR3 protein: ASSQDMGPGTEAF; J gene: TRBJ1-1; V gene: TRBV4-1
CDR3 protein: ASSPRGGRAYEQY; J gene: TRBJ2-7; V gene: TRBV7-3